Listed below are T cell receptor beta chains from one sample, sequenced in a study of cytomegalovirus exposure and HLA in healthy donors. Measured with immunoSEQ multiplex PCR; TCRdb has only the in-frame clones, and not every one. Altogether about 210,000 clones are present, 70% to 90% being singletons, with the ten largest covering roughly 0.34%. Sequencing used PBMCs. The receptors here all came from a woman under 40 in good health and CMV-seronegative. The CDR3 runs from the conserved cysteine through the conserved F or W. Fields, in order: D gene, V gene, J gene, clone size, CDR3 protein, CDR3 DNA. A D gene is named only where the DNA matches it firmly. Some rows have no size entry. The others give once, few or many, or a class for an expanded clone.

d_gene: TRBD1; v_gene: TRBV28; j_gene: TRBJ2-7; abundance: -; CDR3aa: CASSARDRELSEQYF; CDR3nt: TGTGCCAGCAGTGCCCGCGACAGGGAGCTCTCCGAGCAGTACTTC
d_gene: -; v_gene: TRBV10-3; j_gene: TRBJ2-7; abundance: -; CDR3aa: CAISASPGLIYEQYF; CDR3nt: TGTGCCATCAGTGCTTCACCGGGACTGATCTACGAGCAGTACTTC
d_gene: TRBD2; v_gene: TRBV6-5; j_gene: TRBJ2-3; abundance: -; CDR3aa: CASTNSGTSAAHTQYF; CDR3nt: TGTGCCAGCACTAACTCCGGGACTAGCGCGGCCCATACGCAGTATTTT
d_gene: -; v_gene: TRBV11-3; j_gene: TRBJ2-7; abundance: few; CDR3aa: CASSLNLGYEQYF; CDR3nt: TGTGCCAGCAGCTTGAATCTAGGCTACGAGCAGTACTTC
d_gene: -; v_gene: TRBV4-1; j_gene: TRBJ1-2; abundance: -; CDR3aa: CASSQPTSRRVGYTF; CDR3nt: TGCGCCAGCAGCCAACCAACCTCGAGGAGGGTTGGCTACACCTTC
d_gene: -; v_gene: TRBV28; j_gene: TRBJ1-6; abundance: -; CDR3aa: CASLALRGYNSPLHF; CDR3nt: TGTGCCAGCCTGGCCTTGCGCGGCTATAATTCACCCCTCCACTTT
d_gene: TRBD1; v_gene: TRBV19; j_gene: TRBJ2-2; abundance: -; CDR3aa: CASRDRVLRGELFF; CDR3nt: TGTGCCAGTAGGGACAGGGTTTTACGGGGGGAGCTGTTTTTT
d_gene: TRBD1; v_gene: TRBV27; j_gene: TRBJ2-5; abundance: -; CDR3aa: CASSSGQGGETQYF; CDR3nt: TGTGCCAGCAGTTCGGGACAGGGTGGTGAGACCCAGTACTTC
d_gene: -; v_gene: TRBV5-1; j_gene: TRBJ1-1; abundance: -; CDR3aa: CASSLGEGGRDTEAFF; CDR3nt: TGCGCCAGCAGCTTGGGGGAGGGGGGCAGGGACACTGAAGCTTTCTTT
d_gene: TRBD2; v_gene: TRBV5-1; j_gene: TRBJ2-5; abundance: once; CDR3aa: CASSSSGSKETQYF; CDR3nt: TGCGCCAGCAGTTCCAGCGGGAGTAAGGAGACCCAGTACTTC
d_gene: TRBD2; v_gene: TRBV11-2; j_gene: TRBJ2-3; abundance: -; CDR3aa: CASSLEASGGGLWTRSTQYF; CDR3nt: TGTGCCAGCAGCTTAGAAGCGAGCGGGGGAGGGCTTTGGACCCGAAGTACGCAGTATTTT
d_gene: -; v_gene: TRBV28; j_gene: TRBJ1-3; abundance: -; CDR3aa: CASSSTEADGNTIYF; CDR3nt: TGTGCCAGCAGTTCTACAGAAGCCGATGGAAACACCATATATTTT
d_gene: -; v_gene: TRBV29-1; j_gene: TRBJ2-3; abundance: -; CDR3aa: CSVEGWSTDTQYF; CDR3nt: TGCAGCGTTGAGGGCTGGAGCACAGATACGCAGTATTTT
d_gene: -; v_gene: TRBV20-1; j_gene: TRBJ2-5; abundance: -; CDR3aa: CSGTTQETQYF; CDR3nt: TGCAGTGGGACAACCCAAGAGACCCAGTACTTC
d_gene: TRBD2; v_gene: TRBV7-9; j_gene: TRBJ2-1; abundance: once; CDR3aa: CASSTGGSNEQFF; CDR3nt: TGTGCCAGCAGTACAGGCGGGAGCAATGAGCAGTTCTTC
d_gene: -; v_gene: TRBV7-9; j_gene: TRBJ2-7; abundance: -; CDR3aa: CASSSSAGRYEQYF; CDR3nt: TGTGCCAGCAGCTCCTCGGCAGGGCGATACGAGCAGTACTTC